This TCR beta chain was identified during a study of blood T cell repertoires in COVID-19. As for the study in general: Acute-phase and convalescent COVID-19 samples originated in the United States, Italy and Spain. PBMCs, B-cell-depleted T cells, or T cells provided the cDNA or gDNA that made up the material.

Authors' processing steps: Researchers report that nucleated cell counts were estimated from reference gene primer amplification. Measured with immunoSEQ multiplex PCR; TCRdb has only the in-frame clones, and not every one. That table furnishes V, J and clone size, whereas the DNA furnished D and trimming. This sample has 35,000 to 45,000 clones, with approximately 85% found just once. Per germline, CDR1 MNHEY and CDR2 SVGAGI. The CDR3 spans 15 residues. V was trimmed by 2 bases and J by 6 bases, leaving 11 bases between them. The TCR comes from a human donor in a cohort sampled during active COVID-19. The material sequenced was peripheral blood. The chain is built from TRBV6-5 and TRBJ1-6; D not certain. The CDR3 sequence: CASSYSLPPNSPLHF. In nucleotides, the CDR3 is TGTGCCAGCAGTTACAGCCTCCCACCTAATTCACCCCTCCACTTT.